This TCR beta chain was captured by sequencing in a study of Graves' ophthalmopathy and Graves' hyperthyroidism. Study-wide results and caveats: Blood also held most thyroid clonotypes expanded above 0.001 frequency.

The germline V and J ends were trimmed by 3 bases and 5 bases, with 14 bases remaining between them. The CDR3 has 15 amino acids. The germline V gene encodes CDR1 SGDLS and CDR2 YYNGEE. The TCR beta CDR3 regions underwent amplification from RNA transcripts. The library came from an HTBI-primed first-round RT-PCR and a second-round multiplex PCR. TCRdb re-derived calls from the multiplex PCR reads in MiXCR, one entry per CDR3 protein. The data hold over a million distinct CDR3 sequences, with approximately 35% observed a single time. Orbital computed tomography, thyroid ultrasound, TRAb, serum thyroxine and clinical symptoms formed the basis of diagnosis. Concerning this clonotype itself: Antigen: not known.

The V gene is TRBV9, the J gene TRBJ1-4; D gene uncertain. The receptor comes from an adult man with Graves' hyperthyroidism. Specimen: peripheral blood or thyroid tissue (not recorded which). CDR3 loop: CASSGGRTQNEKLFF. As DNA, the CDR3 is TGTGCCAGCAGCGGAGGACGCACCCAGAATGAAAAACTGTTTTTT.